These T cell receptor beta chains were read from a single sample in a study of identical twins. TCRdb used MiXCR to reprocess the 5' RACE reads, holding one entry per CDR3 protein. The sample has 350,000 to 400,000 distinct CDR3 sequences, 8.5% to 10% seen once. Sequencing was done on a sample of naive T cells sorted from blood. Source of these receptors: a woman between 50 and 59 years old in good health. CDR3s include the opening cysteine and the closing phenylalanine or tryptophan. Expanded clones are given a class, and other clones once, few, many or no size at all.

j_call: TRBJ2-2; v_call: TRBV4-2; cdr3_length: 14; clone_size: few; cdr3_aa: CASSAPGDTGELFF
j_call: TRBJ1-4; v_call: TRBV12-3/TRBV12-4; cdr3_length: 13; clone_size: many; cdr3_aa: CASSGSGDEKLFF
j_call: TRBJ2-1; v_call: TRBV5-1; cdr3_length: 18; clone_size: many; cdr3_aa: CASSLEPLGGSSYNEQFF
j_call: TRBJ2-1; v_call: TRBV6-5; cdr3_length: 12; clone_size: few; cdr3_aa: CASSYSLGEQFF
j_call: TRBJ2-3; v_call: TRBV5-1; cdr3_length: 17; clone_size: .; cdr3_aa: CASSLGGGAEATDTQYF
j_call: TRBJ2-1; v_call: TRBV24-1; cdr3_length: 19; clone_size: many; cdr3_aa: CATSDPTDGTSGRLDEQFF
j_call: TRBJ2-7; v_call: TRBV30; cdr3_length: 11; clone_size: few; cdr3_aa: CAWREIYEQYF
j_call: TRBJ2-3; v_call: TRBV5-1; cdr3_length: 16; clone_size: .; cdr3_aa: CASSRRLSPSTDTQYF
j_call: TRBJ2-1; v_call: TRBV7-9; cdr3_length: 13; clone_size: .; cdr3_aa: CASSPGTSGEQFF
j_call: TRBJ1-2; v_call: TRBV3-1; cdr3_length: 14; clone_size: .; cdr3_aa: CASSHTGTNYGYTF
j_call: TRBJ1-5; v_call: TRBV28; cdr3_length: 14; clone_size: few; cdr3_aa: CASSEQGSTQPQHF
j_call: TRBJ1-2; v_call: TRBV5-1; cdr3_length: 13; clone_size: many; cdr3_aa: CASSLSTSYGYTF
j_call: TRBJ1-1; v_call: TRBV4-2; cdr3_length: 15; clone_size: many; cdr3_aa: CASSQADRGNTEAFF
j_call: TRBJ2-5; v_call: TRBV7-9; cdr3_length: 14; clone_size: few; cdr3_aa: CASSPDRTQETQYF
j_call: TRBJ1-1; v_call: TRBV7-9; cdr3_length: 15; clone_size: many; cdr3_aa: CASSSDGVRGTEAFF
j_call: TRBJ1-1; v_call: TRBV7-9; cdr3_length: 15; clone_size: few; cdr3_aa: CASSYPGTVNTEAFF
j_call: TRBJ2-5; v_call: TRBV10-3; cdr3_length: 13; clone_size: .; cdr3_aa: CATRGQGKETQYF
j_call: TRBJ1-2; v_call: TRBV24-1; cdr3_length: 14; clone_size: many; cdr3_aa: CAASDPDRLYGYTF
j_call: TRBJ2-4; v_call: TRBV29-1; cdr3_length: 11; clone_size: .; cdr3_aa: CSVWVGSIQYF
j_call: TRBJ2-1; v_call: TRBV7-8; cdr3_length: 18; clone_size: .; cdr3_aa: CASSRASGREVSRNEQFF